A single sample gave rise to the 3 T cell receptor beta chains below, sequenced in a study of T-cell reconstitution after alpha-beta-depleted transplantation in children. The library targeted TCRbeta and was prepared with unique molecular identifiers. MiXCR, applied by TCRdb to the PCR reads, yields one record per CDR3 protein. The sample has about 200,000 distinct CDR3 sequences; about 6% are singletons. The specimen was PBMCs, collected before TCRalphabeta/CD19-depleted stem cell transplant. Receptors were obtained from a girl under three years old with combined immunodeficiency, due to receive a stem cell transplant.

This clonotype has ten or more counts. The gene calls are TRBV3-1 and TRBJ2-3; D gene unclear. Germline assignment: CDR1 LGHDT and CDR2 YNNKEL (reference sequence). V shed 0 bases and J shed 2 bases, with 9 bases lying between them. This CDR3 spans 15 amino acids. CDR3: CASSQDLQHTDTQYF. CDR3 bases: TGTGCCAGCAGCCAAGATCTACAGCACACAGATACGCAGTATTTT.

With regard to this clonotype: A much larger clone differs from this one at a single base, so this may be a read error. Without the conserved terminal phenylalanine or tryptophan, this CDR3 likely stems from a read error. The chain couples TRBV29-1 to TRBJ1-5; 11 bases align to TRBD1. CDR3 size: 13 residues. Germline V gives CDR1 SQVTM, CDR2 ANQGSEA. V lost 4 bases, J lost 6 bases, and 2 bases stayed unmatched. CDR3 sequence: CSVGGTGGQPQHC. Written as DNA, the CDR3 is TGCAGCGTTGGCGGGACAGGGGGTCAGCCCCAGCATTGT.

The sample holds many counts of this clonotype. This rearrangement joins TRBV6-5 to TRBJ1-3; no reliable D call. Trimming stripped 6 bases from V and 2 bases from J, with 17 bases between. The CDR3 spans 16 residues. In germline, CDR1 is MNHEY, CDR2 SVGAGI. CDR3 nucleotide sequence: TGTGCCAGCAGCCGGGCCCTTCAGGAGACTGGAAACACCATATATTTT. Translated, it gives CASSRALQETGNTIYF.